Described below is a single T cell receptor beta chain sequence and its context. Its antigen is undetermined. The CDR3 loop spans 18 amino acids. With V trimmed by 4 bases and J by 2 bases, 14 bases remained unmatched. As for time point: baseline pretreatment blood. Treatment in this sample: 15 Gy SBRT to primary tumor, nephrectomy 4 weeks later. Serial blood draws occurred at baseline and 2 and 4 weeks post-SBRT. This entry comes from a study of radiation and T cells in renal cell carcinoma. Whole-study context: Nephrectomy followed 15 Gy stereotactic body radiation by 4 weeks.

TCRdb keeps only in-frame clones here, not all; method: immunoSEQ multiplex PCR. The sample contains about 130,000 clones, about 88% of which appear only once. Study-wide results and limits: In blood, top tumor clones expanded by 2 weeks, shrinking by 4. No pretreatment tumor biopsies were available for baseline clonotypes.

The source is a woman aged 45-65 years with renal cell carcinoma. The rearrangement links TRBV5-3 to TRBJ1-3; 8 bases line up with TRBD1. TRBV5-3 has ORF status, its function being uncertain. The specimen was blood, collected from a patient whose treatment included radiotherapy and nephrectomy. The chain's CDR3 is CARSLFAATGVTGNTIYF. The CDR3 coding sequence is TGTGCCAGAAGCCTTTTCGCCGCGACAGGGGTAACTGGAAACACCATATATTTT.